The 15 T cell receptor beta chains presented below share a single source sample, sequenced in a study of cytomegalovirus exposure and HLA in healthy donors. The table came from immunoSEQ multiplex PCR; TCRdb's copy has only in-frame clones and leaves some out. Of some 210,000 clones detected, around 87% appear once; the ten largest clones hold roughly 2%. Sequenced: PBMCs. The receptor source for this set is a woman between 18 and 29 years old in good health and CMV-seropositive.

This sequence joins TRBV11-2 and TRBJ2-2, with 9 nucleotides matching TRBD2. The CDR3 runs to 17 residues. Germline trimming cut 3 bases from V and 1 base from J; bases unmatched to any gene: 6. Germline V lookup: CDR1 SGHAT, CDR2 FQNNGV. CDR3 DNA sequence: TGTGCCAGCAGCTTTAGTGCGGGAGGGCGGAACACCGGGGAGCTGTTTTTT. Amino acids: CASSFSAGGRNTGELFF.

The genes are TRBV9 and TRBJ2-1; D is uncertain. Trimming shortened V by 0 bases and J by 4 bases, and 14 bases separated the two germline ends. The CDR3 totals 16 residues. Germline assignment: CDR1 SGDLS and CDR2 YYNGEE. The CDR3 DNA reads TGTGCCAGCAGCGTAGACGTTAGTATATCATACAATGAGCAGTTCTTC. This translates into CASSVDVSISYNEQFF.

This clone was picked up one time. This sequence joins TRBV2 and TRBJ2-4, with TRBD1 matching 7 bases. The germline CDR1 and CDR2 sequences are SNHLY and FYNNEI. The length of the CDR3 is 12 residues. Losses at the gene ends were 6 bases for V and 6 bases for J; bases not matched to a gene: 2. The CDR3 DNA sequence: TGTGCCAGCAGATCAGGGGGAAACATTCAGTACTTC. Amino acid sequence: CASRSGGNIQYF.

This chain joins TRBV28 and TRBJ1-4; D possibly corresponds to TRBD1 (5 bases). Germline CDR1 MDHEN, CDR2 SYDVKM. V was cut by 8 bases and J by 0 bases, with 13 bases left in between. The CDR3 extends over 15 amino acids. This chain's CDR3 is CASQGSGATNEKLFF. The CDR3 DNA sequence: TGTGCCAGCCAGGGTTCGGGCGCAACTAATGAAAAACTGTTTTTT.

This clone has only one observation. This rearrangement joins TRBV7-9 to TRBJ1-3; D gene ambiguous. The V end lost 3 bases, the J end lost 2 bases, and 14 bases lay between the germline ends. Germline CDR1 SEHNR, CDR2 FQNEAQ (reference sequence). The CDR3 consists of 16 residues. The CDR3 nucleotides read TGTGCCAGCAGCTTCCTAGAGGGTGAGACTGGAAACACCATATATTTT. Protein sequence: CASSFLEGETGNTIYF.

CDR3 bases: TGTGCCAGCAGTTTCCCCTTCCTAGGTGAAGCTTTCTTT. It specifies CASSFPFLGEAFF. The V and J genes are TRBV28 and TRBJ1-1; D is undetermined. Germline CDR1 is MDHEN and CDR2 is SYDVKM. The CDR3 totals 13 residues. The germline V and J ends were trimmed by 3 bases and 7 bases, with 12 bases remaining between them.

V is TRBV12-5 and J is TRBJ2-1, with a weak D call TRBD1 (6 bases). CDR1 is LGHNT, CDR2 FRNRAP, per germline. Deletions cut 4 bases from V and 7 bases from J, with 11 bases between. This CDR3 comprises 13 residues. The CDR3 sequence is CASGSSRGNEQFF. For the CDR3, the DNA is TGTGCTAGTGGTTCTTCTAGGGGGAATGAGCAGTTCTTC.

CDR3 DNA sequence: TGCGCCAGCAGCCCCTCACCCGGGACAGGGGGCTGGCGAGAGACCCAGTACTTC. Amino acids: CASSPSPGTGGWRETQYF. The chain links TRBV4-1 to TRBJ2-5, with 12 bases aligning to TRBD1. The CDR3 runs 18 residues. Germline-derived CDR1 and CDR2 are MGHRA and YSYEKL. The trim removed 4 bases at V and 4 bases at J, leaving 13 bases unmatched.

The genes are TRBV30 and TRBJ2-1, with 8 bases identical to TRBD2. CDR3 length equals 14 residues. Germline values: CDR1 GTSNPN, CDR2 SVGIG (reference sequence). V lost 1 base and J lost 3; bases outside the gene matches: 2. CDR3 DNA sequence: TGTGCCTGGAGTGGACTAGCGAACTACAATGAGCAGTTCTTC. Protein product: CAWSGLANYNEQFF.

The chain couples TRBV28 to TRBJ2-3; 10 positions match TRBD2. Germline loops: CDR1 MDHEN, CDR2 SYDVKM. The CDR3 totals 15 residues. J lost 9 bases, V lost 3 bases, and 9 bases had no gene match. The CDR3 reads CASSFRLAGESTQYF. The DNA for the CDR3 is TGTGCCAGCAGTTTTAGGCTAGCGGGAGAGTCGACGCAGTATTTT.

V usage is TRBV27 and J usage is TRBJ1-5; D not certain. Per germline, CDR1 MNHEY and CDR2 SMNVEV (reference sequence). CDR3 length equals 15 residues. The ends were cut back, 4 bases at V and 4 bases at J, with 14 bases in the middle. CDR3 in amino acids: CASSSSLAGNQPQHF. The CDR3, as DNA: TGTGCCAGCAGTTCGTCCCTCGCCGGGAATCAGCCCCAGCATTTT.

The V call is TRBV30, the J call TRBJ2-7; TRBD2 aligns across 8 bases. The CDR3 has 14 residues. The germline CDR1 and CDR2 sequences are GTSNPN and SVGIG (reference sequence). J lost 3 bases, V lost 0 bases, and 4 bases had no gene match. The CDR3 DNA reads TGTGCCTGGAGTGTGGGACTAGAATTCTACGAGCAGTACTTC. Protein product: CAWSVGLEFYEQYF.

V is TRBV28 and J is TRBJ2-7; 8 bases line up with TRBD2. The CDR3 loop spans 12 amino acids. V trimming: 10 bases; J trimming: 3 bases; junction bases outside the gene matches: 5. Looked up from germline, CDR1 is MDHEN and CDR2 is SYDVKM. The DNA for the CDR3 is TGTGCCACGCGGCTAGCGGGCTACGAGCAGTACTTC. It yields the protein CATRLAGYEQYF.

This sequence joins TRBV11-2 and TRBJ2-1; 11 bases agree with TRBD2. Germline values: CDR1 SGHAT, CDR2 FQNNGV. J was trimmed by 2 bases and V by 4 bases; bases with no gene match: 4. The CDR3 is made up of 16 amino acids. In DNA form, the CDR3 reads TGTGCCAGCAGCTACGGGACTAGCGGACCCTACAATGAGCAGTTCTTC. Protein sequence: CASSYGTSGPYNEQFF.

The V and J genes are TRBV7-2 and TRBJ2-7; TRBD2 matches at 7 bases. Germline V CDR1 and CDR2: SGHTA, FQGNSA. V gave up 5 bases and J gave up 0 bases; unmatched junction bases: 10. CDR3 length equals 16 residues. The CDR3 here is CASSRVAWGGSYEQYF. The CDR3 DNA is TGTGCCAGCAGCCGAGTAGCGTGGGGGGGCTCCTACGAGCAGTACTTC.